This passage covers 4 T cell receptor beta chains from one sample sequenced in a study of cytomegalovirus exposure and HLA in healthy donors. Only in-frame clones appear in the TCRdb table, and some are missing; sequencing was by immunoSEQ multiplex PCR. Of roughly 120,000 clones detected, roughly nine tenths appear once; the ten largest clones hold under 2%. Sequences were obtained from PBMCs. The source of these receptors is a woman aged 18-29 years in good health and CMV-seronegative.

The chain uses TRBV28 and TRBJ2-5; 7 nucleotides match TRBD2. V shed 0 bases, J shed 5 bases, and the junction held 6 bases outside the gene matches. The germline V gene encodes CDR1 MDHEN and CDR2 SYDVKM. This CDR3 has 15 amino acids. CDR3 sequence reads: CASSLWWGGKETQYF. For the CDR3, the DNA is TGTGCCAGCAGTTTATGGTGGGGAGGGAAGGAGACCCAGTACTTC.

This rearrangement joins TRBV5-1 to TRBJ2-5, with D tentatively TRBD2 (6 bases). CDR1 SGHRS and CDR2 YFSETQ come from the germline V gene. The CDR3 totals 16 residues. V was cut by 1 base and J by 0 bases, with 13 bases left in between. The CDR3 spells CASSLSGGTYQETQYF. CDR3 DNA sequence: TGCGCCAGCAGCTTGTCCGGGGGAACGTACCAAGAGACCCAGTACTTC.

The chain links TRBV5-8 to TRBJ1-4; D gene unclear. Looked up from germline, CDR1 is SGHTS and CDR2 is YDEGEE. This CDR3 comprises 17 residues. Trimming cost V 4 bases and J 0 bases, with 16 bases left between them. Written as DNA, the CDR3 is TGTGCCAGCAGCCCACTTAGAGGTACCTCAACTAATGAAAAACTGTTTTTT. As protein: CASSPLRGTSTNEKLFF.

CDR3 in amino acids: CASSDAAEASTDTQYF. The CDR3 region has the DNA TGTGCCAGCAGTGACGCGGCGGAAGCTAGCACAGATACGCAGTATTTT. The V and J genes are TRBV6-4 and TRBJ2-3; D is unclear. Per the germline V gene, CDR1 is MRHNA and CDR2 is SNTAGT. Trimming shortened V by 2 bases and J by 0 bases, and 12 bases separated the two germline ends. The CDR3 runs 16 residues.